Below, one TCR beta chain is given with its context. Antigen specificity is unknown. Germline and genes here are mouse. The DNA ends 1 residue before the CDR3 does, and the rest of the CDR3 is filled in from the germline J gene. This sample stems from a study of tissue T cells after allogeneic stem cell transplantation. Study results and caveats: Across patients, clones rarely overlapped, yet motif clusters were shared tissue-specifically. Which tissue TCRs were alloreactive or antigen-specific was not determined. Some clones might be persisting host cells. This small cohort was clinically heterogeneous, and sampling depth was a limitation. Only a limited share of tissue TCRs appeared in blood or spleen.

Some clones are missing from TCRdb's copy, which holds only in-frame ones; the method was immunoSEQ multiplex PCR. The sample contains about 48,000 clones, about three quarters of which appear only once. The CDR3 has 15 amino acids. The germline V gene has CDR1 FNHDT and CDR2 SITEND (reference sequence). The germline V and J ends were trimmed by 3 bases and 0 bases, with 7 bases remaining between them. Sequencing input: sorted cells pooled from one or two spleens. This TCR derives from a pool of C57BL/6 mice in good health. The gene calls are TRBV19 and TRBJ1-6, with a tentative D call TRBD1 (5 bases). TRBJ1-6 is known as an ORF, though its function is uncertain. Incomplete CDR3 DNA: TGTGCCAGCAGTACAGGGTTTTCCTATAATTCGCCCCTCTAC. Its protein is CASSTGFSYNSPLY. The CDR3 in full is CASSTGFSYNSPLYF.